The 28 T cell receptor beta chains in this list originate from one sample, sequenced in a study of OX40 agonist ivuxolimab in advanced cancers. Library preparation was by the immunoSEQ multiplex PCR assay. The source is immuneACCESS, and TCRdb retained only in-frame sequences with V and J called. Part of the clones is not carried over; for the studies checked, unresolved V genes explain less than half of this, and the remainder is unexplained. Across this sample there are roughly 70,000 clones, with roughly 86% seen only once. The ten top clones hold 4% to 6% of the sample. This sample comprised CD4+ or CD8+ T cells sorted from blood, obtained in a trial of the OX40 agonist ivuxolimab. The origin of the receptors is an adult with an advanced solid tumor such as melanoma, head and neck, liver or kidney cancer.

The chain uses TRBV2 and TRBJ2-5, with 14 bases lining up with TRBD2. The CDR3 is 17 amino acids. V lost 7 bases and J lost 3; bases outside the gene matches: 10. Looked up from germline, CDR1 is SNHLY and CDR2 is FYNNEI. The CDR3 nucleotides read TGTGCCAGCATCCTAGATCCGGGACTAGCGGGAGAAGAGACCCAGTACTTC. Amino acid sequence: CASILDPGLAGEETQYF.

This clone turned up a few times. The V and J genes are TRBV6-1 and TRBJ1-1; 7 bases align to TRBD1. The CDR3 consists of 13 residues. Germline V gene lookup returns CDR1 MNHNS and CDR2 SASEGT. V was clipped by 6 bases and J by 6 bases; unmatched bases: 7. CDR3 DNA: TGTGCCAGCAGCCGACAGGGTAAGGCTGAAGCTTTCTTT. This codes for CASSRQGKAEAFF.

This rearrangement joins TRBV7-6 to TRBJ2-2; D is possibly TRBD1 (5 bases). Per the germline V gene, CDR1 is SGHVS and CDR2 is FNYEAQ. There are 15 residues in the CDR3. V lost 5 bases, J lost 7 bases, and 17 bases lay in between. The CDR3 DNA sequence: TGTGCCAGCAGCCCGGACCTTCCCCAGGGCGGGGAGCTGTTTTTT. It encodes CASSPDLPQGGELFF.

In DNA, the CDR3 is TGTGCCACCCAACGGACCTCTGGAAACACCATATATTTT. Protein product: CATQRTSGNTIYF. The V gene is TRBV6-5, the J gene TRBJ1-3; no definite D call. The CDR3 length is 13 residues. V gave up 10 bases and J gave up 0 bases, with 10 bases separating them. Germline lookup yields CDR1 MNHEY and CDR2 SVGAGI.

V is TRBV25-1 and J is TRBJ2-7; unclear D gene. Germline V lookup: CDR1 MGHDK, CDR2 SYGVNS. The CDR3 totals 11 residues. The V and J ends lost 2 bases and 4 bases respectively, with 3 bases between them. CDR3 coding DNA: TGTGCCAGCAGTGAACGGTACGAGCAGTACTTC. Translating it yields CASSERYEQYF.

This sequence joins TRBV5-6 and TRBJ2-5; no clear D gene. CDR1 and CDR2 from the germline V gene are SGHDT and YYEEEE. CDR3 length: 14 amino acids. With 2 bases removed from V and 7 bases from J, the gap between germline ends came to 15 bases. The CDR3 here is CASSFRFGGGTQYF. The CDR3 bases are TGTGCCAGCAGCTTCCGCTTCGGTGGTGGGACCCAGTACTTC. Supplemented by reference TRBV5-6 and TRBJ2-5, the full variable domain reads DAGVTQSPTHLIKTRGQQVTLRCSPKSGHDTVSWYQQALGQGPQFIFQYYEEEERQRGNFPDRFSGHQFPNYSSELNVNALLLGDSALYLCASSFRFGGGTQYFGPGTRLLVL.

This chain uses TRBV29-1 with TRBJ2-5; D gene unclear. Germline CDR1 is SQVTM and CDR2 is ANQGSEA. V gave up 1 base and J gave up 7 bases, with 19 bases separating them. The CDR3 spans 15 residues. Written as DNA, the CDR3 is TGCAGCGTTGAAGTAGTACGATCCATTCCTGGGACCCAGTACTTC. It specifies CSVEVVRSIPGTQYF.

The V call is TRBV4-3, the J call TRBJ1-2; D unresolved. The CDR3 consists of 14 residues. The V and J ends lost 0 bases and 8 bases respectively, with 13 bases between them. The germline gives CDR1 LGHNA, CDR2 YSLEER. The CDR3 reads CASSQELTYGGYTF. The CDR3, as DNA: TGCGCCAGCAGCCAAGAGCTCACTTATGGGGGCTACACCTTC.

This clone was counted only a few times. The gene calls are TRBV6-6 and TRBJ2-5, with 9 bases that match TRBD2. CDR1 is MNHNY, CDR2 SVGAGI, per germline (reference sequence). V lost 8 bases to trimming and J lost 3 bases; unmatched junction nucleotides: 10. This CDR3 has 15 residues. The CDR3: CASGRRLAVEETQYF. For the CDR3, the DNA is TGTGCCAGCGGTAGGAGACTAGCGGTAGAAGAGACCCAGTACTTC.

The chain joins TRBV2 to TRBJ2-7, with a tentative D call TRBD2 (5 bases). V lost 6 bases to trimming and J lost 6 bases, with 15 bases between them. The germline gives CDR1 SNHLY, CDR2 FYNNEI. The CDR3 spans 13 residues. CDR3 residues: CASSPFVRGEQYF. CDR3 DNA sequence: TGTGCCAGCAGCCCCTTTGTTCGGGGCGAGCAGTACTTC.

The rearrangement joins TRBV9 to TRBJ2-1, with TRBD2 identical over 14 bases. The CDR3 extends over 17 amino acids. CDR1 and CDR2 from the germline V gene are SGDLS and YYNGEE. V trimming: 0 bases; J trimming: 9 bases; junction bases outside the gene matches: 8. The CDR3 coding sequence is TGTGCCAGCAGCGTAGGTGGGACTAGCGGGGGTTATGGTGAGCAGTTCTTC. Translation gives CASSVGGTSGGYGEQFF.

The CDR3 nucleotides are TGTGCCAGCCCCCCTCAGATTCGGCAAGACACTGAAGCTTTCTTT. Translated, it gives CASPPQIRQDTEAFF. This rearrangement joins TRBV6-6 to TRBJ1-1; D is unresolved. The V and J ends lost 8 bases and 3 bases respectively, with 19 bases between them. This CDR3 spans 15 amino acids. The germline V gene has CDR1 MNHNY and CDR2 SVGAGI (reference sequence).

Written as DNA, the CDR3 is TGTGCCAGCAAGGAACTAGCGGGGGGGCGTAGCACAGATACGCAGTATTTT. This encodes CASKELAGGRSTDTQYF. The V call is TRBV27, the J call TRBJ2-3; TRBD2 matches 13 bases. Germline V CDR1 and CDR2: MNHEY, SMNVEV (reference sequence). The CDR3 runs 17 residues. After removal of 7 bases from V and 0 bases from J, the junction contained 7 bases not matched to a gene.

In DNA, the CDR3 is TGTGCCAGCAGTGATCCGCGGGGGACTAGTTTCACCGGGGAGCTGTTTTTT. It translates to CASSDPRGTSFTGELFF. This chain joins TRBV27 and TRBJ2-2; the match to TRBD2 covers 8 bases. The CDR3 contains 17 residues. V was pared by 5 bases and J by 4 bases, with 12 bases of the junction left unmatched. The germline V gene encodes CDR1 MNHEY and CDR2 SMNVEV (reference sequence).

The rearrangement joins TRBV15 to TRBJ2-6; 8 bases fit TRBD1. The J segment lost 4 bases and the V segment lost 3 bases, leaving 8 bases of the junction unmatched. This CDR3 has 17 amino acids. Germline CDR1 is LNHNV and CDR2 is YYDKDF (reference sequence). CDR3 in amino acids: CATSSRQGQKGANVLTF. The CDR3 DNA reads as TGTGCCACCAGCAGCCGACAGGGGCAAAAGGGGGCCAACGTCCTGACTTTC.

By sample share, this clone is medium-sized. J is TRBJ1-5 and V is TRBV28; D gene uncertain. Looked up from germline, CDR1 is MDHEN and CDR2 is SYDVKM. Deletions cut 2 bases from V and 7 bases from J, with 9 bases between. The CDR3 covers 13 residues. The CDR3 reads CASSLEGQQPQHF. The CDR3 bases are TGTGCCAGCAGTTTAGAGGGTCAGCAGCCCCAGCATTTT.

The V call is TRBV5-1, the J call TRBJ1-2, with TRBD1 identical over 7 bases. V shed 2 bases and J 3 bases; nucleotides not matched to a gene: 4. CDR3 length: 14 residues. Germline CDR1 and CDR2: SGHRS and YFSETQ. CDR3 sequence reads: CASSFQGEDYGYTF. The CDR3 coding sequence is TGCGCCAGCAGCTTCCAGGGGGAGGACTATGGCTACACCTTC. Looking up the rest from reference TRBV5-1 and TRBJ1-2 gives the full variable domain: KAGVTQTPRYLIKTRGQQVTLSCSPISGHRSVSWYQQTPGQGLQFLFEYFSETQRNKGNFPGRFSGRQFSNSRSEMNVSTLELGDSALYLCASSFQGEDYGYTFGSGTRLTVV.

This chain joins TRBV11-2 and TRBJ2-2, with D hard to call. Germline lookup yields CDR1 SGHAT and CDR2 FQNNGV. Trimming cost V 0 bases and J 4 bases, with 9 bases left between them. The CDR3 has 15 residues. This chain's CDR3 is CASSLDQSFTGELFF. The CDR3, as DNA: TGTGCCAGCAGCTTAGACCAAAGTTTCACCGGGGAGCTGTTTTTT.

The gene calls are TRBV4-1 and TRBJ2-7; a possible D gene is TRBD1 (5 bases). The CDR3 covers 17 residues. The V and J ends lost 0 bases and 2 bases respectively, with 17 bases between them. The germline V gene encodes CDR1 MGHRA and CDR2 YSYEKL. CDR3 in amino acids: CASSQDDSAIDPYEQYF. The CDR3 nucleotides read TGCGCCAGCAGCCAAGATGACAGTGCTATCGATCCCTACGAGCAGTACTTC.

This clone was seen once. The chain has TRBV5-1 and TRBJ1-6; no firm D call. The CDR3 sequence is 14 residues long. Germline CDR1 and CDR2: SGHRS and YFSETQ. Trimming left V 0 bases short and J 9 bases short, with 10 bases between. The CDR3, as DNA: TGCGCCAGCAGCTTGGCCTTCGTAGGTTCACCCCTCCACTTT. Its translation is CASSLAFVGSPLHF. Filled out from reference TRBV5-1 and TRBJ1-6, the complete variable domain reads KAGVTQTPRYLIKTRGQQVTLSCSPISGHRSVSWYQQTPGQGLQFLFEYFSETQRNKGNFPGRFSGRQFSNSRSEMNVSTLELGDSALYLCASSLAFVGSPLHFGNGTRLTVT.

The rearrangement joins TRBV4-2 to TRBJ1-4; the D gene is possibly TRBD1 (6 bases). Per germline, CDR1 LGHNA and CDR2 YNFKEQ. The CDR3 covers 18 residues. V lost 0 bases, J lost 3 bases, and 17 bases lay in between. The DNA for the CDR3 is TGTGCCAGCAGCCAAGATATTATGGGGGGCACGGCTAATGAAAAACTGTTTTTT. Translated: CASSQDIMGGTANEKLFF.

The chain employs TRBV20-1 and TRBJ1-5; D not certain. The CDR3 runs 11 residues. Trimming pared 7 bases from V and 7 bases from J, leaving 11 bases between. In germline, CDR1 is DFQATT, CDR2 SNEGSKA (reference sequence). The CDR3: CSGPVDQPQHF. In DNA, the CDR3 is TGCAGTGGCCCGGTAGACCAGCCCCAGCATTTT.

The chain combines TRBV7-9 with TRBJ2-5; TRBD2 might be the D (6 bases). The CDR3 has 15 residues. Per the germline V gene, CDR1 is SEHNR and CDR2 is FQNEAQ (reference sequence). V lost 0 bases, J lost 4 bases, and 12 bases lay in between. The CDR3 DNA follows: TGTGCCAGCAGCTTAGCCGGGACTCGTCGAGAGACCCAGTACTTC. Protein product: CASSLAGTRRETQYF.

The rearrangement uses TRBV4-1 and TRBJ2-1, with TRBD2 identical over 10 bases. The CDR3 is 17 residues long. Germline CDR1 reads MGHRA; CDR2 reads YSYEKL. The V gene end was trimmed by 0 bases and the J gene end by 7 bases; junction bases not matched to a gene: 9. The chain's CDR3 is CASSQEFQREGGNEQFF. DNA of the CDR3: TGCGCCAGCAGCCAAGAGTTTCAGCGGGAGGGTGGGAATGAGCAGTTCTTC.

This clone is a singleton in its sample. The chain uses TRBV7-9 and TRBJ1-2, with TRBD1 matching 11 bases. CDR1 and CDR2 from the germline V gene are SEHNR and FQNEAQ (reference sequence). This CDR3 spans 13 amino acids. V lost 5 bases to trimming and J lost 12 bases; unmatched junction nucleotides: 8. In DNA, the CDR3 is TGTGCCAGCAGCGTGGGACAGGGGGTAGCCGACACCTTC. Protein product: CASSVGQGVADTF. The whole variable domain, remainder taken from reference TRBV7-9 and TRBJ1-2, is DTGVSQNPRHKITKRGQNVTFRCDPISEHNRLYWYRQTLGQGPEFLTYFQNEAQLEKSRLLSDRFSAERPKGSFSTLEIQRTEQGDSAMYLCASSVGQGVADTFGSGTRLTVV.

J is TRBJ2-2 and V is TRBV7-2; D is possibly TRBD2 (5 bases). Germline V CDR1 and CDR2: SGHTA, FQGNSA. V lost 3 bases and J 6 bases, leaving 20 bases between the germline ends. This CDR3 has 17 residues. CDR3 bases: TGTGCCAGCAGCTTTTTCGTGGGTAGAGGGATGGCCGGGGAGCTGTTTTTT. Translated, it gives CASSFFVGRGMAGELFF.

The CDR3 sequence is CASSSPGQGPYGYTF. The CDR3 nucleotides read TGTGCCAGCAGTAGCCCGGGACAGGGGCCTTATGGCTACACCTTC. This chain uses TRBV6-1 with TRBJ1-2; 10 positions match TRBD1. V shed 5 bases, J shed 5 bases, and the junction held 8 bases outside the gene matches. The CDR3 sequence is 15 residues long. CDR1 MNHNS and CDR2 SASEGT come from the germline V gene.

J is TRBJ2-3 and V is TRBV5-4, with 11 nucleotides matching TRBD2. This CDR3 region has 18 residues. V gave up 1 base and J gave up 7 bases; unmatched junction bases: 14. Germline CDR1 reads SGHNT; CDR2 reads YYREEE (reference sequence). CDR3 region: CASSLKGRRLAGQNTQYF. CDR3 DNA sequence: TGTGCCAGCAGCTTGAAGGGGCGGAGACTAGCGGGACAGAATACGCAGTATTTT.